This is a list of T cell receptor beta chains from one sample in a study of T cells in Graves' hyperthyroidism and ophthalmopathy. TCRdb reprocessed the multiplex PCR reads with MiXCR, giving one entry per CDR3 protein. The table has hundreds of thousands of distinct CDR3 sequences, about 15% seen once. Sequencing used blood. These receptors originate from a young woman with Graves' hyperthyroidism. CDR3s include the opening cysteine and the closing phenylalanine or tryptophan. Fields, in order: clone size, D gene, J gene, V gene, CDR3 protein, CDR3 DNA. D genes are given only for firm matches. Rows give clone size only sometimes, using once, few, many, or a class for an expanded clone.

many - TRBJ2-3 TRBV7-8 CASSLAQGDTQYF TGTGCCAGCAGCCTGGCCCAGGGAGATACGCAGTATTTT
many - TRBJ2-7 TRBV28 CASSPSGPYEQYF TGTGCCAGCAGTCCCAGCGGCCCCTACGAGCAGTACTTC
few - TRBJ1-1 TRBV7-2 CASSPRAGEAFF TGTGCCAGCAGCCCCCGGGCGGGTGAAGCTTTCTTT
many - TRBJ2-7 TRBV18 CASSPISSYEQYF TGTGCCAGCTCCCCCATTAGCTCCTACGAGCAGTACTTC
many TRBD2 TRBJ2-7 TRBV10-3 CAISLRLAGGGADYEQYF TGTGCCATCAGTCTCCGACTAGCGGGAGGAGGGGCCGACTACGAGCAGTACTTC
many - TRBJ2-1 TRBV18 CASSPLGTSSYNEQFF TGTGCCAGCTCACCCCTTGGCACTAGCTCCTACAATGAGCAGTTCTTC
- - TRBJ1-5 TRBV6-1 CASGRLKDQPQHF TGTGCCAGCGGACGGTTGAAGGATCAGCCCCAGCATTTT
few TRBD2 TRBJ2-5 TRBV5-1 CASSLVAGAIGETQYF TGCGCCAGCAGCTTGGTTGCGGGAGCGATTGGAGAGACCCAGTACTTC
many TRBD2 TRBJ2-3 TRBV27 CASSPRLAGSTDTQYF TGTGCCAGCAGTCCGCGACTAGCGGGAAGCACAGATACGCAGTATTTT
- - TRBJ2-2 TRBV7-9 CASSSPRRDVGELFF TGTGCCAGCAGCTCACCTAGACGTGACGTCGGGGAGCTGTTTTTT
many - TRBJ1-5 TRBV6-1 CASSYRQSNQPQHF TGTGCCAGCAGTTACCGACAGAGCAATCAGCCCCAGCATTTT
few TRBD2 TRBJ2-1 TRBV19 CASKRFERESNEQFF TGTGCCAGTAAACGGTTCGAGCGGGAGTCCAATGAGCAGTTCTTC
few TRBD1 TRBJ2-5 TRBV6-1 CASRPLGTGGRETQYF TGTGCCAGCAGGCCCCTCGGGACAGGGGGCCGGGAGACCCAGTACTTC
many - TRBJ2-3 TRBV20-1 CSAAYFSTDTQYF TGCAGTGCTGCCTATTTTAGCACAGATACGCAGTATTTT
few TRBD2 TRBJ2-1 TRBV6-1 CASSAGRTSGYNEQFF TGTGCCAGCAGTGCAGGTAGGACTAGCGGATACAATGAGCAGTTCTTC
many TRBD1 TRBJ1-4 TRBV9 CASSVEGTGNEKLFF TGTGCCAGCAGCGTAGAGGGGACAGGGAATGAAAAACTGTTTTTT
many - TRBJ1-1 TRBV7-3 CASSSGVSNTEAFF TGTGCCAGCAGTTCAGGGGTATCGAACACTGAAGCTTTCTTT
many TRBD1 TRBJ1-2 TRBV27 CASSLTGGTPNYGYTF TGTGCCAGCAGCTTGACAGGGGGCACCCCTAACTATGGCTACACCTTC
- - TRBJ2-6 TRBV20-1 CSARPAGTGANVLTF TGCAGTGCTAGACCGGCCGGGACTGGGGCCAACGTCCTGACTTTC
many - TRBJ1-4 TRBV20-1 CSAKFTYLPTNEKLFF TGCAGTGCCAAGTTCACCTACCTTCCAACTAATGAAAAACTGTTTTTT
many TRBD2 TRBJ2-1 TRBV7-2 CASSLVWTSGYNEQFF TGTGCCAGCAGCTTAGTGTGGACTAGCGGGTACAATGAGCAGTTCTTC
- TRBD2 TRBJ2-1 TRBV11-3 CASSSREGIEQFF TGTGCCAGCAGCTCGCGGGAGGGTATTGAGCAGTTCTTC
- TRBD2 TRBJ2-3 TRBV5-1 CASSPKSLAGNTQYF TGCGCCAGCAGCCCCAAGTCACTAGCGGGAAATACGCAGTATTTT
many - TRBJ1-2 TRBV20-1 CSANPGQGYTF TGCAGTGCTAATCCAGGGCAAGGCTACACCTTC
many - TRBJ1-1 TRBV3-1 CASSPNSNTEAFF TGTGCCAGCAGCCCGAATTCGAACACTGAAGCTTTCTTT